The 26 T cell receptor beta chains given below trace back to one sample, sequenced in a study of regulatory T cells in long-lasting Graves disease. Arm-PCR of CDR3 regions with iRepertoire HTBI primers generated TCR beta libraries. TCRdb reprocessed the multiplex PCR reads via MiXCR and lists one record per CDR3 protein. Of 440,000 or so distinct CDR3 sequences listed, about 15% are singletons. Time point in this sample: newly diagnosed GD, antithyroid drugs for less than 3 months. The TCR library was made from RNA extracted from PBMCs. The sample was also linked to a second study, of T cells in Graves' hyperthyroidism and ophthalmopathy.

The starting material was peripheral blood mononuclear cells (PBMCs), obtained at new diagnosis, from a patient treated with antithyroid drugs. The source of these receptors is a woman aged 30 to 39 with Graves disease.

This sequence joins TRBV29-1 and TRBJ2-5, with TRBD2 matching 11 bases. The CDR3 is 15 residues long. Trimming removed 4 bases from V and 4 bases from J; junction bases left unmatched: 8. CDR1 is SQVTM and CDR2 is ANQGSEA in the germline V gene. CDR3: CSVGPGLADPETQYF. The CDR3 DNA reads TGCAGCGTTGGCCCGGGACTAGCGGACCCAGAGACCCAGTACTTC.

This clonotype was picked up many times. The V gene is TRBV12-3 or TRBV12-4, the J gene TRBJ1-2, with D uncertain. The CDR3 is 12 residues long. Trimming left V 11 bases short and J 4 bases short, with 14 bases between. The CDR3 reads CASLGSSYGYTF. The DNA for the CDR3 is TGTGCCTCCCTGGGAAGTAGCTATGGCTACACCTTC.

The sample holds many counts of this clonotype. The chain has TRBV12-5 and TRBJ2-5; 7 bases agree with TRBD1. V shed 2 bases, J shed 5 bases, and the junction held 8 bases outside the gene matches. Germline values: CDR1 LGHNT, CDR2 FRNRAP. The CDR3 totals 15 residues. The CDR3 nucleotides are TGTGCTAGTGGTTTGACCGGGACAGCCGGGGAGACCCAGTACTTC. Residues: CASGLTGTAGETQYF.

This chain uses TRBV6-2 or TRBV6-3 with TRBJ2-5, with 7 bases fitting TRBD1. The CDR3 has 15 residues. Germline V gives CDR1 MNHEY, CDR2 SVGEGT. With V trimmed by 6 bases and J by 0 bases, 7 bases remained unmatched. CDR3 region: CASRWGTANQETQYF. As DNA, the CDR3 is TGTGCCAGCAGGTGGGGGACAGCAAACCAAGAGACCCAGTACTTC.

This clonotype has only a few counts. V and J are TRBV3-1 and TRBJ1-6; D unclear. Trimming took off 0 bases at V and 10 bases at J, with 13 bases between the two ends. This CDR3 is 15 amino acids long. Germline CDR1 and CDR2: LGHDT and YNNKEL (reference sequence). The CDR3 sequence: CASSQEAGAGSPLHF. DNA of the CDR3: TGTGCCAGCAGCCAAGAAGCGGGCGCGGGATCACCCCTCCACTTT.

This clonotype appeared many times. This chain joins TRBV28 and TRBJ2-5; possible D gene TRBD2, 6 bases. This CDR3 is 13 amino acids long. Germline-derived CDR1 and CDR2 are MDHEN and SYDVKM. The V and J ends lost 6 bases and 4 bases respectively, with 12 bases between them. DNA for the CDR3: TGTGCCAGCAGCCAAGGGGAGGTAGAGACCCAGTACTTC. Residues: CASSQGEVETQYF.

This clonotype turned up a few times. The chain is built from TRBV15 and TRBJ2-1; 7 bases fit TRBD2. Germline V gene data show CDR1 as LNHNV and CDR2 as YYDKDF (reference sequence). The CDR3 has 17 residues. V shed 0 bases and J 6 bases; nucleotides not matched to a gene: 11. In DNA form, the CDR3 reads TGTGCCACCAGCAGAGATCGCGCGGGAGTAGGCGGCAATGAGCAGTTCTTC. It codes for CATSRDRAGVGGNEQFF.

This chain connects TRBV5-1 to TRBJ2-4; 9 bases fit TRBD1. Germline V lookup: CDR1 SGHRS, CDR2 YFSETQ. This CDR3 has 14 amino acids. With 4 bases clipped from V and 9 bases from J, the junction kept 8 bases outside the gene matches. CDR3 nucleotides: TGCGCCAGCAGCCAGAAACAGGGGGCAAGCATTCAGTACTTC. This encodes CASSQKQGASIQYF.

This clonotype was recorded at least ten times. The chain uses TRBV29-1 and TRBJ2-5; 9 bases match TRBD2. The ends lost 0 bases at V and 5 bases at J; junction bases unmatched: 10. Germline CDR1 reads SQVTM; CDR2 reads ANQGSEA. This CDR3 has 16 residues. CDR3 region: CSVEDPASGVGETQYF. Written as DNA, the CDR3 is TGCAGCGTTGAAGATCCAGCTAGCGGGGTTGGGGAGACCCAGTACTTC.

Many counts were recorded for this clonotype. This chain joins TRBV29-1 and TRBJ1-1; 7 bases match TRBD1. Per the germline V gene, CDR1 is SQVTM and CDR2 is ANQGSEA. The ends lost 4 bases at V and 4 bases at J; junction bases unmatched: 9. The CDR3 has 14 residues. Here the CDR3 reads CSVGRTGSGTEAFF. CDR3 DNA sequence: TGCAGCGTTGGACGGACAGGTTCGGGCACTGAAGCTTTCTTT.

Remarks on this clonotype: A much larger clone lies one base from this, so it may be a read error. The chain combines TRBV11-2 with TRBJ2-7; 7 bases agree with TRBD1. Germline values: CDR1 SGHAT, CDR2 FQNNGV. The CDR3 has 16 residues. Trimming took 5 bases from V and 7 from J; bases not matched to a gene: 17. CDR3 coding DNA: TGTGCCAGCAGCCGCCCCGGGACAGCGTCCTACAATGAGCAGTACTTC. Its protein is CASSRPGTASYNEQYF.

This clonotype was found many times. The V and J genes are TRBV11-2 and TRBJ1-1; D is undetermined. CDR3 length: 14 amino acids. CDR1 is SGHAT, CDR2 FQNNGV, per germline. V lost 1 base and J lost 1, with 7 bases in between. Here the CDR3 reads CASSLAYGNTEAFF. The CDR3 DNA sequence: TGTGCCAGCAGCTTAGCTTACGGGAACACTGAAGCTTTCTTT.

This clonotype has ten or more counts. The V call is TRBV29-1, the J call TRBJ2-1, with 9 nucleotides matching TRBD1. Per germline, CDR1 SQVTM and CDR2 ANQGSEA. This CDR3 contains 14 residues. V gave up 6 bases and J gave up 4 bases; unmatched junction bases: 7. CDR3 DNA sequence: TGCAGCGTCCGCGACAGGGGGGGGTACAATGAGCAGTTCTTC. It specifies CSVRDRGGYNEQFF.

A few counts support this clonotype. The chain uses TRBV20-1 and TRBJ2-7, with D possibly TRBD2 on 6 matching bases. V was clipped by 0 bases and J by 6 bases, with 18 bases between them. This CDR3 is built from 15 residues. Germline assignment: CDR1 DFQATT and CDR2 SNEGSKA (reference sequence). The CDR3 here is CSAREVAREASEQYF. The CDR3 DNA follows: TGCAGTGCTAGAGAAGTGGCCAGGGAGGCTTCCGAGCAGTACTTC.

This clonotype has ten or more counts. V and J are TRBV28 and TRBJ2-1; D remains unclear. Trimming removed 4 bases from V and 6 bases from J, with 7 bases in between. The CDR3 has 12 amino acids. Germline-derived CDR1 and CDR2 are MDHEN and SYDVKM. CDR3 sequence (DNA): TGTGCCAGCAGTTCCACCCTCAATGAGCAGTTCTTC. This sequence encodes CASSSTLNEQFF.

V and J are TRBV2 and TRBJ2-3, with TRBD2 as a possible D gene (5 bases). Trimming cost V 7 bases and J 3 bases, with 14 bases left between them. The CDR3 contains 14 residues. Per germline, CDR1 SNHLY and CDR2 FYNNEI. The CDR3 reads CASTVIRGTDTQYF. The CDR3 bases are TGTGCCAGCACCGTCATTCGGGGAACAGATACGCAGTATTTT.

V and J are TRBV19 and TRBJ1-1; no clear D gene. The CDR3 totals 15 residues. Germline V gene sequence: CDR1 LNHDA, CDR2 SQIVND (reference sequence). Trimming removed 4 bases at V and 4 bases at J, with 16 bases between. In nucleotides, the CDR3 is TGTGCCAGTAGTACACACTCCGGTCCGGGCACTGAAGCTTTCTTT. It translates to CASSTHSGPGTEAFF.

This clonotype was picked up many times. This rearrangement joins TRBV5-1 to TRBJ1-1; D remains unclear. V gave up 4 bases and J gave up 2 bases, with 12 bases separating them. CDR1 is SGHRS and CDR2 is YFSETQ in the germline V gene. The CDR3 runs to 14 residues. CDR3 DNA sequence: TGCGCCAGCAGCCTATCAGCAGCCAACACTGAAGCTTTCTTT. Translation gives CASSLSAANTEAFF.

The V and J genes are TRBV20-1 and TRBJ1-5; possibly TRBD1 for D (5 bases). There are 16 residues in the CDR3. Germline-derived CDR1 and CDR2 are DFQATT and SNEGSKA (reference sequence). The V end was cut by 1 base, the J end by 0 bases, with 13 bases between. The CDR3 sequence: CSARVLSRDSNQPQHF. CDR3 DNA: TGCAGTGCTAGAGTATTAAGCAGGGATAGCAATCAGCCCCAGCATTTT.

This clonotype was observed at least ten times. The chain carries TRBV14 and TRBJ2-7; 13 bases are shared with TRBD2. V was clipped by 4 bases and J by 5 bases; unmatched bases: 8. The CDR3 has 16 residues. Germline CDR1 and CDR2: SGHDN and FVKESK. CDR3 region: CASSRLGLAGYHEQYF. Written as DNA, the CDR3 is TGTGCCAGCAGCCGCCTGGGACTAGCGGGATACCACGAGCAGTACTTC.

This clonotype was seen ten or more times. The gene calls are TRBV3-1 and TRBJ1-6; D gene unclear. Germline V lookup: CDR1 LGHDT, CDR2 YNNKEL (reference sequence). V was shortened by 5 bases and J by 11 bases, with 16 bases between the two germline ends. This CDR3 has 14 amino acids. CDR3 in DNA: TGTGCCAGCAGCACTCGGTCCGAGGGAGCACCCCTCCACTTT. Amino acids: CASSTRSEGAPLHF.

Ten or more counts support this clonotype. CDR3: CSAPGLAVNEQFF. CDR3 nucleotide sequence: TGCAGTGCCCCGGGACTAGCGGTCAATGAGCAGTTCTTC. V is TRBV20-1 and J is TRBJ2-1; 11 nucleotides line up with TRBD2. Germline CDR1 DFQATT, CDR2 SNEGSKA (reference sequence). The CDR3 length is 13 residues. V was clipped by 6 bases and J by 6 bases; unmatched bases: 4.

This clonotype was counted at least ten times. This chain links TRBV20-1 with TRBJ2-7; D is perhaps TRBD2 (5 bases). V was trimmed by 6 bases and J by 0 bases, leaving 12 bases between them. This CDR3 is 13 amino acids long. Germline V CDR1 and CDR2: DFQATT, SNEGSKA (reference sequence). In DNA form, the CDR3 reads TGCAGTGCCCCGGACTCAAACTCCTACGAGCAGTACTTC. Protein sequence: CSAPDSNSYEQYF.

J is TRBJ2-5 and V is TRBV5-8; 8 bases map to TRBD1. The J call may be faulty, since TRBJ2-1 better matches the DNA end. Germline assignment: CDR1 SGHTS and CDR2 YDEGEE. CDR3 size: 15 residues. CDR3 amino acids: CASSLWQGARNEQFF. DNA for the CDR3: TGTGCCAGCAGCTTGTGGCAGGGGGCGAGGAATGAGCAGTTCTTC.

This clonotype was detected ten times or more. The rearrangement joins TRBV12-3 or TRBV12-4 to TRBJ2-3, with 11 positions matching TRBD1. After removal of 5 bases from V and 3 bases from J, the junction contained 7 bases not matched to a gene. The CDR3 has 16 residues. The CDR3 loop is CASSPRTGGWTDTQYF. The CDR3 DNA reads as TGTGCCAGCAGTCCAAGGACAGGGGGCTGGACAGATACGCAGTATTTT.

There are many counts of this clonotype. The chain joins TRBV12-3 or TRBV12-4 to TRBJ2-6; D is undetermined. Between the trimmed V and J ends, which lost 7 bases and 5 bases, there was a span of 9 bases. The CDR3 runs 13 residues. The CDR3 loop reads CASIPQRANVLTF. DNA of the CDR3: TGTGCCAGCATCCCCCAAAGGGCCAACGTCCTGACTTTC.